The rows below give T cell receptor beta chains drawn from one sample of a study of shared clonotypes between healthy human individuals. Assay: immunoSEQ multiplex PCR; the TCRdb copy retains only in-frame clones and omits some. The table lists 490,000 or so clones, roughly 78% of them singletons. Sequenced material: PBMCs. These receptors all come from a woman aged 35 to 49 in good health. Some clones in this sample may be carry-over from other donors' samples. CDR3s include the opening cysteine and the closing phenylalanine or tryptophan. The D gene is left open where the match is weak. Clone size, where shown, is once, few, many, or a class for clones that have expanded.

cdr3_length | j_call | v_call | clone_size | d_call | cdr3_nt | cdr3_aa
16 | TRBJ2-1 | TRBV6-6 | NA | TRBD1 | TGTGCCAGCAGCCTTGGACAGGATGGGTTTGGTGATGAGCAGTTCTTC | CASSLGQDGFGDEQFF
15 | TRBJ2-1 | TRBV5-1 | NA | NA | TGCGCCAGCAGCCCATCGTCCTTGGGATACAATGAGCAGTTCTTC | CASSPSSLGYNEQFF
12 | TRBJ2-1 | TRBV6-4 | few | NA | TGTGCCAGCAGTGACGGGGAAAGGGAGCAGTTCTTC | CASSDGEREQFF
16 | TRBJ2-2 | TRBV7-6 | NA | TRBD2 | TGTGCCAGCAGCTCACCGGGACTAGTAGTCACCGGGGAGCTGTTTTTT | CASSSPGLVVTGELFF
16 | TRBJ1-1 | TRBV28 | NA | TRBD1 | TGTGCCAGCAGTTCCCCCTACAGGGGGCAGAACACTGAAGCTTTCTTT | CASSSPYRGQNTEAFF
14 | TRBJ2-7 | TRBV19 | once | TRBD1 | TGTGCCAGTAATCCCGGGACAGGGGGCTACGAGCAGTACTTC | CASNPGTGGYEQYF
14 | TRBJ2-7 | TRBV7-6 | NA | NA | TGTGCCAGCAGCCTCTCCTTGTCGGGGTACGAGCAGTACTTC | CASSLSLSGYEQYF
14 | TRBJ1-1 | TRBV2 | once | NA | TGTGCTACCAGACGGGGGGGGCTGAACACTGAAGCTTTCTTT | CATRRGGLNTEAFF
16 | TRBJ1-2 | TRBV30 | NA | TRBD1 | TGTGCCTGGAGTGCCCCAGGGACAGCCCGGACCTGGGGCTACACCTTC | CAWSAPGTARTWGYTF
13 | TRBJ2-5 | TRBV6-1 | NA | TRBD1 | TGCGCCAGCAGTGACAGGGTTAGGGAGACCCAGTACTTC | CASSDRVRETQYF
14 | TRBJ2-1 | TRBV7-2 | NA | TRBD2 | TGTGCCAGCAGCCTTAGCGGGAGACTCAATGAGCAGTTCTTC | CASSLSGRLNEQFF
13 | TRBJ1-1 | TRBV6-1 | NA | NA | TGTGCCAGCAGTGAACTTGGGGGATTTGAAGCTTTCTTT | CASSELGGFEAFF
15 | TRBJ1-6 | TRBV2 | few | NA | TGTGCCAGCACCAATACAGGTGGGGGTAATTCACCCCTCCACTTT | CASTNTGGGNSPLHF
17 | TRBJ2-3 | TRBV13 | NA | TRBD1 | TGTGCCAGCAGCTTAAGTGGCAGGGGGCGAGGGCCAAATACGCAGTATTTT | CASSLSGRGRGPNTQYF
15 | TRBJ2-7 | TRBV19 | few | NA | TGTGCCAGTAGTAAATTCTCCGGGACTTCGGACGAGCAGTACTTC | CASSKFSGTSDEQYF
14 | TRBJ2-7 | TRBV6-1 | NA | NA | TGTGCCAGCAGTTCCGGCCTAGGGGGATACGAGCAGTACTTC | CASSSGLGGYEQYF
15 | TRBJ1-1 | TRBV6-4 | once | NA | TGTGCCAGCAGTGTAGAAGCCAGCATGAACACTGAAGCTTTCTTT | CASSVEASMNTEAFF
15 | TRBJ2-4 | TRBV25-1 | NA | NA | TGTGCCAGCATACGGCCGGCTCGCTCTGGAGACATTCAGTACTTC | CASIRPARSGDIQYF
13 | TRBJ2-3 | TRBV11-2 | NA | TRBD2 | TGTGCCAGCAGCTTGAGGACTAGCGATACGCAGTATTTT | CASSLRTSDTQYF
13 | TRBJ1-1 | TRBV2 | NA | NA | TGTGCCAGCAGTGAAGCGCTCTCCCCTGAAGCTTTCTTT | CASSEALSPEAFF
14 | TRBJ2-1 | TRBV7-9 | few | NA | TGTGCCAGCAGCTCCCAGAGCTCCTACAATGAGCAGTTCTTC | CASSSQSSYNEQFF